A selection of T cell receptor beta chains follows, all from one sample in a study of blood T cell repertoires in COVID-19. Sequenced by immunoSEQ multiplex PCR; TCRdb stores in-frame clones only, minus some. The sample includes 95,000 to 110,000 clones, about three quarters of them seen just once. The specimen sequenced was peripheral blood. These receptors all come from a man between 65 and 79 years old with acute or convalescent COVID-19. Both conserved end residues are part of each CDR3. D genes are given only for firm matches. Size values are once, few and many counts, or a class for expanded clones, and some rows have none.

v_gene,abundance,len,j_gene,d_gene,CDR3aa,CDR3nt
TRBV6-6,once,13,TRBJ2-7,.,CASSHLRLNEQYF,TGTGCCAGCAGTCACCTACGTTTGAACGAGCAGTACTTC
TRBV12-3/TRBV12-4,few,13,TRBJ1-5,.,CASSGGSNQPQHF,TGTGCCAGCAGCGGGGGAAGCAATCAGCCCCAGCATTTT
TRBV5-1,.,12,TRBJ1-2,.,CASSLDGGGYTF,TGCGCCAGCAGCTTGGACGGAGGGGGCTACACCTTC
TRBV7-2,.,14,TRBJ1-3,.,CASSLWSSGNTIYF,TGTGCCAGCAGCTTATGGAGCTCTGGAAACACCATATATTTT
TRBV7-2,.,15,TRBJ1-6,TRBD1,CASSLQGQLNSPLHF,TGTGCCAGCAGCTTACAGGGACAGCTTAATTCACCCCTCCACTTT
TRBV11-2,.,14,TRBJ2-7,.,CASSLDNYSYEQYF,TGTGCCAGCAGCTTGGACAACTATTCCTACGAGCAGTACTTC
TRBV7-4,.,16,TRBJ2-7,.,CASSLAPDRVSYEQYF,TGTGCCAGCAGCTTAGCGCCCGACAGAGTCTCCTACGAGCAGTACTTC
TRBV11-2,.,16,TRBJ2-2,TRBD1,CASSRTGLSNTGELFF,TGTGCCAGCAGCCGGACAGGGCTTTCGAACACCGGGGAGCTGTTTTTT
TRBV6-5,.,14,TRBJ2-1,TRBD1,CASSTGTAYNEQFF,TGTGCCAGCAGTACCGGGACAGCTTACAATGAGCAGTTCTTC
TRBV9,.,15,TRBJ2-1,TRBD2,CASSGTSGGYNEQFF,TGTGCCAGCAGCGGGACTAGCGGGGGTTACAATGAGCAGTTCTTC
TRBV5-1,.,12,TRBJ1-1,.,CASKEVDTEAFF,TGCGCCAGCAAGGAGGTTGACACTGAAGCTTTCTTT
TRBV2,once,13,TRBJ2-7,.,CASVDRAGDEQYF,TGTGCCAGCGTAGACAGAGCCGGCGACGAGCAGTACTTC
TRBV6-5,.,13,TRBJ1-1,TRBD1,CASSTGGITEAFF,TGTGCCAGCAGTACAGGGGGCATCACTGAAGCTTTCTTT
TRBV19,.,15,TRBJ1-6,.,CASSIQGSENSPLHF,TGTGCCAGTAGTATACAGGGATCCGAAAATTCACCCCTCCACTTT
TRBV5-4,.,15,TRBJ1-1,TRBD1,CASSLGQEVRTEAFF,TGTGCCAGCAGCTTAGGACAGGAGGTAAGGACTGAAGCTTTCTTT
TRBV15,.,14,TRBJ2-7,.,CATSRDRALREQYF,TGTGCCACCAGCAGAGACAGGGCTCTTCGCGAGCAGTACTTC
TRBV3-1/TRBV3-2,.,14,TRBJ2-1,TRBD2,CASSPGGGDNEQFF,TGTGCCAGCAGCCCGGGCGGGGGGGACAATGAGCAGTTCTTC
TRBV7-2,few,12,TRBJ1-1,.,CASSPLDTEAFF,TGTGCCAGCAGCCCCTTAGACACTGAAGCTTTCTTT
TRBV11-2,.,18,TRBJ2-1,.,CASSLARIGQGPYNEQFF,TGTGCCAGCAGCTTAGCACGTATTGGGCAGGGTCCCTACAATGAGCAGTTCTTC
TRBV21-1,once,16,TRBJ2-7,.,CASSKTPDRGGDEQYF,TGTGCCAGCAGCAAAACCCCGGACAGGGGCGGCGACGAGCAGTACTTC
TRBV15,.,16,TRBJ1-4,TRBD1,CATSRDPGQRNEKLFF,TGTGCCACCAGCAGAGATCCGGGACAGAGGAATGAAAAACTGTTTTTT
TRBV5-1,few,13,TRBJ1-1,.,CASSGQFNTEAFF,TGCGCCAGCAGTGGACAGTTCAACACTGAAGCTTTCTTT
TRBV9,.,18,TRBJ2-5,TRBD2,CASSGGTSGGLYQETQYF,TGTGCCAGCAGCGGAGGGACTAGCGGGGGCCTGTACCAAGAGACCCAGTACTTC
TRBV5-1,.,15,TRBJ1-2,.,CASGPRESKNYGYTF,TGCGCCAGCGGACCGCGGGAAAGCAAGAACTATGGCTACACCTTC
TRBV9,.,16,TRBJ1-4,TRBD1,CASSLSMGQGEEKLFF,TGTGCCAGCAGCCTCTCGATGGGACAGGGGGAGGAAAAACTGTTTTTT
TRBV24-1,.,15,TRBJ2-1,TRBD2,CATSAGTSGYNEQFF,TGTGCCACCAGCGCCGGGACTAGCGGCTACAATGAGCAGTTCTTC
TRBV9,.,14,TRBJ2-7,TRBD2,CASSVFGEAGEQYF,TGTGCCAGCAGCGTATTTGGGGAAGCGGGGGAGCAGTACTTC